This record concerns one TCR beta chain sequence. Participant reports of clinical history set cohort assignment. The sample is drawn from a study of blood T cell repertoires in COVID-19. At the level of the study: From T cells, B-cell-depleted T cells, or PBMCs came the material, which was cDNA or gDNA.

The CDR3 length is 14 residues. The V gene's germline CDR1 is LNHDA and CDR2 SQIVND (reference sequence). The V end lost 3 bases, the J end lost 4 bases, and 12 bases lay between the germline ends. Per the study methods: Scientists estimated how many nucleated cells there were by amplifying reference gene primers. Libraries were prepared by immunoSEQ multiplex PCR; TCRdb keeps only in-frame clonotypes and omits some of them. The D gene and trimming were derived from the DNA, and the V and J assignments and clone size from that table. This table holds some 300,000 clones, around 90% found once. The rearrangement uses TRBV19 and TRBJ2-5; D is undetermined. The sequenced sample consisted of PBMCs or T cells enriched from blood (not recorded which). The TCR originated in a woman aged 25 to 39 who had recovered from COVID-19. The DNA of the CDR3 is TGTGCCAGTAGTATCCGCCCAGCGAGAGAGACCCAGTACTTC. Amino acid sequence: CASSIRPARETQYF.